These 25 T cell receptor beta chains were all obtained from the same sample, sequenced in a study of cytomegalovirus exposure and HLA in healthy donors. Repertoires were generated with immunoSEQ multiplex PCR, while TCRdb's copy carries only in-frame clones and drops some. The sample records around 160,000 clones, around 85% being singletons. Source material: PBMCs. The receptors derive from a man under 40 in good health and CMV-seropositive.

The chain employs TRBV27 and TRBJ2-7, with TRBD2 identical over 9 bases. J gave up 2 bases and V 8 bases, and 10 bases lay outside the gene matches. There are 15 residues in the CDR3. Per the germline V gene, CDR1 is MNHEY and CDR2 is SMNVEV (reference sequence). CDR3 in DNA: TGTGCCAGCCGGGTGATAGCGGGGGAACCCTACGAGCAGTACTTC. Protein product: CASRVIAGEPYEQYF.

CDR3 sequence (DNA): TGTGCCAGCAGCTTAGATCGGCAGGGGTTCGACTATGGCTACACCTTC. Its protein product is CASSLDRQGFDYGYTF. The chain combines TRBV7-8 with TRBJ1-2, with D maybe TRBD1 (6 bases). The CDR3 is made up of 16 amino acids. Trimming pared 1 base from V and 3 bases from J, leaving 15 bases between. Germline V gives CDR1 SGHVS, CDR2 FQNEAQ.

The V gene is TRBV6-4, the J gene TRBJ1-5; D is possibly TRBD1 (5 bases). V was clipped by 5 bases and J by 7 bases, with 12 bases between them. This CDR3 comprises 13 residues. CDR1 and CDR2 (germline): MRHNA, SNTAGT. CDR3 loop: CASSLGAGQPQHF. CDR3 nucleotide sequence: TGTGCCAGCAGTTTAGGGGCTGGACAGCCCCAGCATTTT.

CDR3: CASSLFTYNEQFF. CDR3 bases: TGTGCCAGCAGCTTGTTTACCTACAATGAGCAGTTCTTC. The chain employs TRBV5-8 and TRBJ2-1; the D is unclear. Per the germline V gene, CDR1 is SGHTS and CDR2 is YDEGEE. V was shortened by 1 base and J by 2 bases, with 4 bases between the two germline ends. The CDR3 is made up of 13 amino acids.

The J gene is TRBJ2-3, the V gene TRBV5-4, with TRBD2 identical over 12 bases. The CDR3 runs to 15 residues. Germline CDR1 is SGHNT and CDR2 is YYREEE (reference sequence). The ends lost 3 bases at V and 4 bases at J; junction bases unmatched: 3. This CDR3 is CASSSSSGGADTQYF. CDR3 DNA sequence: TGTGCCAGCAGCTCCTCTAGCGGGGGGGCAGATACGCAGTATTTT.

The chain couples TRBV6-6 to TRBJ2-7; possibly TRBD2 for D (5 bases). CDR1 and CDR2 from the germline V gene are MNHNY and SVGAGI (reference sequence). Deletions cut 6 bases from V and 7 bases from J, with 16 bases between. CDR3 size: 13 residues. The CDR3 DNA sequence: TGTGCCAGCAGAGCCGGGGTTTTGGGAGAGCAGTACTTC. Residues: CASRAGVLGEQYF.

The chain uses TRBV27 and TRBJ2-2; D remains unclear. This CDR3 has 15 amino acids. V lost 1 base to trimming and J lost 2 bases, with 8 bases between them. Germline loops: CDR1 MNHEY, CDR2 SMNVEV (reference sequence). The CDR3 DNA reads TGTGCCAGCAGTTTATTAGGCGGTAACACCGGGGAGCTGTTTTTT. Residues: CASSLLGGNTGELFF.

The rearrangement links TRBV27 to TRBJ1-3; a weak D match, TRBD1 (5 bases). V was trimmed by 2 bases and J by 0 bases, leaving 8 bases between them. The length of the CDR3 is 15 residues. CDR1 MNHEY and CDR2 SMNVEV come from the germline V gene (reference sequence). As DNA, the CDR3 is TGTGCCAGCAGTTTAGACAGCAACTCTGGAAACACCATATATTTT. Translated: CASSLDSNSGNTIYF.

Of note for this clone: A read error may account for a junction end that differs from germline. The chain uses TRBV13 and TRBJ1-1, with 7 nucleotides matching TRBD1. The CDR3 has 15 amino acids. Germline V gene sequence: CDR1 PRHDT, CDR2 FYEKMQ (reference sequence). Here the CDR3 DNA reads TGTGCCAGCAGCCATATCAGGGGGGTGAAGACTGAAGCTTTCTTT. Translation: CASSHIRGVKTEAFF.

The table lists this clone with a count of one. An end of the junction differs from the germline gene, which may be a read error. V usage is TRBV18 and J usage is TRBJ1-3, with 9 bases matching TRBD1. This CDR3 is 13 amino acids long. CDR1 is KGHSH, CDR2 LQKENI, per germline. The CDR3 bases are TGTGCCAGCTCACCACCGGGGGACAGGGACTGCCATTTT. Residues: CASSPPGDRDCHF.

The chain uses TRBV2 and TRBJ1-1, with D possibly matching TRBD1 (6 bases). Germline V gene data show CDR1 as SNHLY and CDR2 as FYNNEI. The CDR3 spans 13 residues. Trimming shortened V by 2 bases and J by 4 bases, and 8 bases separated the two germline ends. CDR3 in DNA: TGTGCCAGCAGTGAAACAGGGAGCACTGAAGCTTTCTTT. It codes for CASSETGSTEAFF.

The chain is built from TRBV11-1 and TRBJ2-7, with 9 bases identical to TRBD1. With 5 bases clipped from V and 5 bases from J, the junction kept 7 bases outside the gene matches. This CDR3 has 14 residues. Germline V CDR1 and CDR2: SGHAT, FQDESV (reference sequence). The CDR3 reads CASSPRTGVHEQYF. The DNA for the CDR3 is TGTGCCAGCAGCCCCCGGACAGGGGTCCACGAGCAGTACTTC.

This clone has a single count. The CDR3 DNA is TGTGCCAGCAGCTTATCACAGGGGAAGGGAGAGACCCAGTACTTC. This sequence encodes CASSLSQGKGETQYF. The V gene is TRBV7-9, the J gene TRBJ2-5; 7 nucleotides agree with TRBD1. Unmatched junction bases numbered 7, after V lost 2 bases and J lost 4 bases. Germline values: CDR1 SEHNR, CDR2 FQNEAQ (reference sequence). The CDR3 length is 15 residues.

The CDR3 spells CASSQDPGDSGANVLTF. CDR3 bases: TGCGCCAGCAGCCAAGACCCGGGAGACTCTGGGGCCAACGTCCTGACTTTC. V and J are TRBV4-1 and TRBJ2-6, with a tentative D call TRBD2 (6 bases). Per germline, CDR1 MGHRA and CDR2 YSYEKL. The CDR3 totals 17 residues. Deletions cut 0 bases from V and 0 bases from J, with 9 bases between.

V and J are TRBV29-1 and TRBJ2-5; 7 bases line up with TRBD1. Germline trimming cut 7 bases from V and 5 bases from J; bases unmatched to any gene: 7. The germline V gene encodes CDR1 SQVTM and CDR2 ANQGSEA. The CDR3 contains 12 residues. The DNA of the CDR3 is TGCAGCGCCCGACAGGGCCCGGAGACCCAGTACTTC. Residues: CSARQGPETQYF.

The gene calls are TRBV29-1 and TRBJ2-5; 8 positions match TRBD1. The CDR3 is made up of 15 amino acids. CDR1 is SQVTM, CDR2 ANQGSEA, per germline. The V and J ends lost 0 bases and 5 bases, in that order; junction bases with no gene match: 8. For the CDR3, the DNA is TGCAGCGTTGAAGATCACAGGGGGTTAGGGGAGACCCAGTACTTC. Protein: CSVEDHRGLGETQYF.

The chain combines TRBV4-2 with TRBJ1-6; no clear D. The CDR3 length is 16 residues. Germline V gives CDR1 LGHNA, CDR2 YNFKEQ. With 0 bases removed from V and 5 bases from J, the gap between germline ends came to 11 bases. CDR3 bases: TGTGCCAGCAGCCAAGAAACCGGGTCAGATAATTCACCCCTCCACTTT. Its protein is CASSQETGSDNSPLHF.

The J gene is TRBJ2-3, the V gene TRBV10-3, with TRBD2 matching over 9 bases. CDR1 is ENHRY, CDR2 SYGVKD, per germline. This CDR3 contains 18 residues. V was pared by 3 bases and J by 6 bases, with 16 bases of the junction left unmatched. CDR3 amino acids: CAISDIRGGGALGDTQYF. The CDR3 nucleotides read TGTGCCATCAGTGATATTCGGGGCGGGGGGGCCCTTGGTGATACGCAGTATTTT.

V usage is TRBV4-3 and J usage is TRBJ1-6; 8 bases agree with TRBD1. Germline V gene data show CDR1 as LGHNA and CDR2 as YSLEER. Trimming removed 1 base from V and 7 bases from J; junction bases left unmatched: 6. This CDR3 is built from 16 residues. The CDR3 here is CASSQGGQGGNSPLHF. In nucleotides, the CDR3 is TGCGCCAGCAGCCAAGGCGGACAGGGCGGGAATTCACCCCTCCACTTT.

The V call is TRBV6-6, the J call TRBJ1-1; 8 nucleotides line up with TRBD1. This CDR3 has 14 amino acids. V shed 8 bases and J 5 bases; nucleotides not matched to a gene: 10. Per the germline V gene, CDR1 is MNHNY and CDR2 is SVGAGI (reference sequence). The DNA of the CDR3 is TGTGCCAGCCTCTTCAGGGGGCGAAAGACTGAAGCTTTCTTT. Its translation is CASLFRGRKTEAFF.

The V call is TRBV9, the J call TRBJ1-2, with D unclear. The V end was cut by 4 bases, the J end by 2 bases, with 12 bases between. The CDR3 has 14 amino acids. Germline V gene sequence: CDR1 SGDLS, CDR2 YYNGEE. CDR3 nucleotide sequence: TGTGCCAGCAGCCCATTAACATTGAACTATGGCTACACCTTC. It yields the protein CASSPLTLNYGYTF.

This clone was detected a few times. The V call is TRBV4-3, the J call TRBJ2-5; 10 nucleotides match TRBD2. In germline, CDR1 is LGHNA, CDR2 YSLEER. Germline trimming cut 0 bases from V and 5 bases from J; bases unmatched to any gene: 9. The CDR3 consists of 17 residues. The CDR3 DNA reads TGCGCCAGCAGCCAAGATCCTAGCGGGGGCTTTGGGGAGACCCAGTACTTC. Amino acid sequence: CASSQDPSGGFGETQYF.

The chain uses TRBV29-1 and TRBJ1-2; TRBD1 matches at 12 bases. J gave up 8 bases and V 6 bases, and 10 bases lay outside the gene matches. CDR1 is SQVTM and CDR2 is ANQGSEA in the germline V gene. The CDR3 runs 14 residues. The CDR3 DNA follows: TGCAGCGTAGCCCGGGACAGGGGGCTCGAGGGCTACACCTTC. Residues: CSVARDRGLEGYTF. Using reference TRBV29-1 and TRBJ1-2 for the parts outside the CDR3, the full variable domain is SAVISQKPSRDICQRGTSLTIQCQVDSQVTMMFWYRQQPGQSLTLIATANQGSEATYESGFVIDKFPISRPNLTFSTLTVSNMSPEDSSIYLCSVARDRGLEGYTFGSGTRLTVV.

The V and J genes are TRBV28 and TRBJ2-2; 7 bases agree with TRBD1. Germline V gene lookup returns CDR1 MDHEN and CDR2 SYDVKM. V shed 11 bases and J 8 bases; nucleotides not matched to a gene: 14. The CDR3 covers 14 residues. For the CDR3, the DNA is TGTGCCGGAAATACCGGGACAGAACATGGGGAGCTGTTTTTT. It specifies CAGNTGTEHGELFF.

About this clone: A read error may account for a junction end that differs from germline. This rearrangement joins TRBV7-7 to TRBJ2-5; perhaps D is TRBD1 or TRBD2 (6 bases each). The CDR3 is made up of 14 amino acids. Germline V gene sequence: CDR1 SSHAT, CDR2 FNYEAQ (reference sequence). The CDR3 nucleotides read TGTGCTAGCAGCTTAGGGGGACTGGGAGAGACCCAGTACTTC. It encodes CASSLGGLGETQYF.